This passage covers 23 T cell receptor beta chains from one sample sequenced in a study of control samples from healthy donors and cancer patients. The table came from immunoSEQ multiplex PCR; TCRdb's copy has only in-frame clones and leaves some out. The top ten hold 1.5% to 2.5% of the sample, which has fewer than 100,000 clones, approximately 82% seen once. The sample was blood. Every receptor here comes from a man in his 60s in good health.

This chain connects TRBV2 to TRBJ2-3; D call uncertain. The CDR3 totals 10 residues. Germline V gene data show CDR1 as SNHLY and CDR2 as FYNNEI. The ends were cut back, 5 bases at V and 6 bases at J, with 3 bases in the middle. The CDR3 is CASSYDTQYF. The CDR3 DNA reads as TGTGCCAGCAGTTACGATACGCAGTATTTT.

The chain uses TRBV30 and TRBJ2-3; D not resolved. V gave up 3 bases and J gave up 2 bases, with 9 bases separating them. The CDR3 consists of 13 residues. Germline V lookup: CDR1 GTSNPN, CDR2 SVGIG (reference sequence). The CDR3 reads CAWSAAVTDTQYF. CDR3 coding DNA: TGTGCCTGGAGCGCGGCAGTCACAGATACGCAGTATTTT.

This chain joins TRBV24-1 and TRBJ2-1, with 9 bases that match TRBD2. The CDR3 contains 12 residues. Germline CDR1 is KGHDR and CDR2 is SFDVKD. V lost 12 bases to trimming and J lost 7 bases; unmatched junction nucleotides: 6. In DNA, the CDR3 is TGTGCCTCCGGGACTAGCAGGAATGAGCAGTTCTTC. It codes for CASGTSRNEQFF.

This clone was picked up one time. The chain combines TRBV2 with TRBJ2-3, with 7 bases identical to TRBD1. Losses at the gene ends were 4 bases for V and 4 bases for J; bases not matched to a gene: 5. This CDR3 comprises 14 residues. From germline, CDR1 is SNHLY and CDR2 FYNNEI. Written as DNA, the CDR3 is TGTGCCAGCAGTGTAGGACAGGAGGCAGATACGCAGTATTTT. This gives the protein CASSVGQEADTQYF.

The V gene is TRBV5-1, the J gene TRBJ2-3; the D is unclear. The germline gives CDR1 SGHRS, CDR2 YFSETQ. With 5 bases removed from V and 2 bases from J, the gap between germline ends came to 18 bases. The CDR3 consists of 16 residues. For the CDR3, the DNA is TGCGCCAGCAGAAGATTGATGGCAGAGGTCACAGATACGCAGTATTTT. Translating gives CASRRLMAEVTDTQYF.

In its sample, this clone was seen a few times. V and J are TRBV30 and TRBJ1-1; D is undetermined. The germline V gene encodes CDR1 GTSNPN and CDR2 SVGIG (reference sequence). The CDR3 has 13 residues. The V end lost 4 bases, the J end lost 0 bases, and 9 bases lay between the germline ends. The CDR3 protein is CAWTVLVNTEAFF. The CDR3 coding sequence is TGTGCCTGGACCGTACTAGTGAACACTGAAGCTTTCTTT.

This chain connects TRBV6-6 to TRBJ2-5; D may correspond to TRBD1 or TRBD2 (5 bases each). The CDR3 sequence is 14 residues long. V was cut by 4 bases and J by 2 bases, with 11 bases left in between. Germline assignment: CDR1 MNHNY and CDR2 SVGAGI (reference sequence). CDR3 nucleotides: TGTGCCAGCAGTTCACGGGGCTCACAAGAGACCCAGTACTTC. Amino acid sequence: CASSSRGSQETQYF.

The gene calls are TRBV11-1 and TRBJ2-7, with a tentative D call TRBD2 (6 bases). The CDR3 is made up of 16 amino acids. Germline CDR1 reads SGHAT; CDR2 reads FQDESV (reference sequence). V was cut by 6 bases and J by 0 bases, with 18 bases left in between. The CDR3 is CASSPRGGVISYEQYF. CDR3 nucleotide sequence: TGTGCCAGCAGTCCAAGGGGAGGTGTTATCTCCTACGAGCAGTACTTC.

V usage is TRBV27 and J usage is TRBJ2-3; D is possibly TRBD1 or TRBD2 (6 bases each). CDR1 MNHEY and CDR2 SMNVEV come from the germline V gene (reference sequence). With 2 bases removed from V and 5 bases from J, the gap between germline ends came to 17 bases. This CDR3 is 16 amino acids long. The CDR3 region has the DNA TGTGCCAGCAGTTTAGCCGGGGGCGGACTCATAGATACGCAGTATTTT. It translates to CASSLAGGGLIDTQYF.

The rearrangement uses TRBV10-2 and TRBJ2-3, with D uncertain. The V gene's germline CDR1 is WSHSY and CDR2 SAAADI. CDR3 size: 14 residues. With 7 bases removed from V and 0 bases from J, the gap between germline ends came to 11 bases. CDR3 residues: CASTHSASTDTQYF. The CDR3 DNA is TGCGCCAGCACCCACAGCGCCAGCACAGATACGCAGTATTTT.

The chain uses TRBV7-9 and TRBJ1-1, with D tentatively TRBD1 (5 bases). CDR3 length equals 12 residues. V lost 6 bases and J lost 4, with 9 bases in between. Germline V gene sequence: CDR1 SEHNR, CDR2 FQNEAQ (reference sequence). CDR3 in DNA: TGTGCCAGCAGGGCAGGGACCACTGAAGCTTTCTTT. Translation gives CASRAGTTEAFF.

The chain links TRBV25-1 to TRBJ1-4, with D perhaps TRBD1 (6 bases). Per germline, CDR1 MGHDK and CDR2 SYGVNS. This CDR3 is built from 15 residues. The V end lost 1 base, the J end lost 6 bases, and 12 bases lay between the germline ends. The CDR3 DNA follows: TGTGCCAGCAGTGAATTAGGGGGGAGGGATGAAAAACTGTTTTTT. Residues: CASSELGGRDEKLFF.

The chain has TRBV12-3 or TRBV12-4 and TRBJ1-4; no clear D. Trimming took off 7 bases at V and 4 bases at J, with 10 bases between the two ends. The CDR3 spans 13 residues. CDR3 sequence (DNA): TGTGCCAGCACCACCTCAGTTAATGAAAAACTGTTTTTT. It is translated as CASTTSVNEKLFF.

V and J are TRBV3-1 (or the pseudogene TRBV3-2) and TRBJ2-3; D might be TRBD1 (6 bases). Trimming removed 3 bases at V and 6 bases at J, with 16 bases between. Germline CDR1 reads LGHDT; CDR2 reads YNNKEL (reference sequence). The CDR3 consists of 15 residues. CDR3 coding DNA: TGTGCCAGCAGCCAGATGGGGACAAGTTTCGATACGCAGTATTTT. Its protein is CASSQMGTSFDTQYF.

V and J are TRBV5-1 and TRBJ2-6; no reliable D call. The CDR3 is 16 residues long. Looked up from germline, CDR1 is SGHRS and CDR2 is YFSETQ. V lost 4 bases, J lost 0 bases, and 11 bases lay in between. CDR3 coding DNA: TGCGCCAGCAGCCCTGGGGTACTCTCTGGGGCCAACGTCCTGACTTTC. Translated, it gives CASSPGVLSGANVLTF.

This clone has more than one count but fewer than ten. The chain has TRBV5-1 and TRBJ1-1; no definite D call. CDR1 is SGHRS and CDR2 is YFSETQ in the germline V gene. V gave up 3 bases and J gave up 1 base, with 7 bases separating them. The CDR3 runs to 13 residues. In DNA, the CDR3 is TGCGCCAGCAGCTCCGCGTCGAACACTGAAGCTTTCTTT. This sequence encodes CASSSASNTEAFF.

The genes are TRBV11-1 and TRBJ2-7; maybe TRBD1 (8 bases). Trimming removed 5 bases at V and 5 bases at J, with 22 bases between. There are 16 residues in the CDR3. Per germline, CDR1 SGHAT and CDR2 FQDESV (reference sequence). The CDR3 here is CASSRSGQGGLHEQYF. Written as DNA, the CDR3 is TGTGCCAGCAGCCGAAGCGGACAGGGAGGGTTGCACGAGCAGTACTTC. The full variable domain, completed using reference TRBV11-1 and TRBJ2-7, is EAEVAQSPRYKITEKSQAVAFWCDPISGHATLYWYRQILGQGPELLVQFQDESVVDDSQLPKDRFSAERLKGVDSTLKIQPAELGDSAMYLCASSRSGQGGLHEQYFGPGTRLTVT.

The chain couples TRBV27 to TRBJ2-5, with D perhaps being TRBD1 or TRBD2 (6 bases each). This CDR3 has 12 amino acids. The germline V gene encodes CDR1 MNHEY and CDR2 SMNVEV (reference sequence). Trimming stripped 9 bases from V and 4 bases from J, with 12 bases between. Here the CDR3 reads CASAGGGETQYF. In nucleotides, the CDR3 is TGTGCCAGTGCTGGAGGGGGAGAGACCCAGTACTTC.

Here the CDR3 reads CAWVGWNRGGHTEAFF. CDR3 nucleotide sequence: TGTGCCTGGGTGGGTTGGAACAGGGGAGGGCACACTGAAGCTTTCTTT. The V call is TRBV30, the J call TRBJ1-1; 7 bases align to TRBD1. Looked up from germline, CDR1 is GTSNPN and CDR2 is SVGIG (reference sequence). The CDR3 is 16 residues long. V shed 5 bases and J 3 bases; nucleotides not matched to a gene: 15.

V usage is TRBV6-5 and J usage is TRBJ1-5; D call uncertain. The V and J ends lost 0 bases and 0 bases respectively, with 3 bases between them. The CDR3 covers 14 residues. From germline, CDR1 is MNHEY and CDR2 SVGAGI. CDR3 coding DNA: TGTGCCAGCAGTTACTCGAATAGCAATCAGCCCCAGCATTTT. Translation gives CASSYSNSNQPQHF.

This CDR3 reads CASSLAQGGGEKLFF. The CDR3 nucleotides read TGTGCCAGCAGCTTAGCCCAGGGCGGGGGTGAAAAACTGTTTTTT. The chain uses TRBV11-2 and TRBJ1-4; tentatively, D is TRBD1 (5 bases). CDR1 is SGHAT, CDR2 FQNNGV, per germline. With 1 base removed from V and 7 bases from J, the gap between germline ends came to 13 bases. This CDR3 has 15 residues.

This clone was counted once. In nucleotides, the CDR3 is TGTGCCAGCAGTCCCGCGACAGGGTTTGACTATGGCTACACCTTC. It codes for CASSPATGFDYGYTF. The genes are TRBV27 and TRBJ1-2; 7 bases match TRBD1. The CDR3 is 15 residues long. Looked up from germline, CDR1 is MNHEY and CDR2 is SMNVEV (reference sequence). V was clipped by 5 bases and J by 3 bases; unmatched bases: 9.

The V and J genes are TRBV6-4 and TRBJ2-1, with D possibly matching TRBD1 (6 bases). Germline CDR1 is MRHNA and CDR2 is SNTAGT. The V end was cut by 5 bases, the J end by 2 bases, with 7 bases between. The CDR3 consists of 13 residues. CDR3 in amino acids: CASSKGAYNEQFF. The CDR3 DNA is TGTGCCAGCAGTAAGGGGGCCTACAATGAGCAGTTCTTC.